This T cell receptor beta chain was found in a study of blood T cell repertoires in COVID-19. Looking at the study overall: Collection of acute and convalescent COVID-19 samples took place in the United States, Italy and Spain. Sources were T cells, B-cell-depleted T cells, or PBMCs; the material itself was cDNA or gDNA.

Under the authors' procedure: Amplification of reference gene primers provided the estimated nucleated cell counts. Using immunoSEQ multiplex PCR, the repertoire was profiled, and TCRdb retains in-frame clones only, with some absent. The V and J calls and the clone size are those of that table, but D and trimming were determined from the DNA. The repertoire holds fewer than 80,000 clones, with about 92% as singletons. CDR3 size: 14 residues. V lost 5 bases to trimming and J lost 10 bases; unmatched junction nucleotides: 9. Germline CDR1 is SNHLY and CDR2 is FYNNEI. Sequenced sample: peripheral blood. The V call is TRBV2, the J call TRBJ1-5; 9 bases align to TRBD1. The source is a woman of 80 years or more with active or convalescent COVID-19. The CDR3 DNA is TGTGCCAGCAGTTCGGGACAGGGCCCCGTCCCCCAGCATTTT. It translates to CASSSGQGPVPQHF.